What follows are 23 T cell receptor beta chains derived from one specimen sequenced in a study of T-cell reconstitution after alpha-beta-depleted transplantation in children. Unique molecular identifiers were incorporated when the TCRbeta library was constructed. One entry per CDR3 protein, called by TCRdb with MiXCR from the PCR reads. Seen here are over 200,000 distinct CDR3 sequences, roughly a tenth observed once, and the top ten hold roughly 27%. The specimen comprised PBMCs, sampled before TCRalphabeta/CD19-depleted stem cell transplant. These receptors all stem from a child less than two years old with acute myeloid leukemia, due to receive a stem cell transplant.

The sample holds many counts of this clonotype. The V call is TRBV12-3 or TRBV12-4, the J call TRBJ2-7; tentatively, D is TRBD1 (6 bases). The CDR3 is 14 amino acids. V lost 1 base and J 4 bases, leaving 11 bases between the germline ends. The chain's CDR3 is CASSLEAGVYEQYF. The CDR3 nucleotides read TGTGCCAGCAGTTTAGAGGCAGGGGTGTACGAGCAGTACTTC.

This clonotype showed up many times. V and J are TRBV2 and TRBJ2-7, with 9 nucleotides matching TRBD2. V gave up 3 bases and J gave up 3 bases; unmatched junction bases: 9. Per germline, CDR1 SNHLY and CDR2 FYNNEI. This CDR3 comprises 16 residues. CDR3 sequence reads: CASSEMGTSLDYEQYF. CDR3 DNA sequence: TGTGCCAGCAGTGAGATGGGGACTAGCTTAGACTACGAGCAGTACTTC.

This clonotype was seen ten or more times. The CDR3 sequence: CATRTSGRDEQYF. Written as DNA, the CDR3 is TGTGCCACCCGGACTAGCGGGAGAGACGAGCAGTACTTC. The chain is built from TRBV6-2 or TRBV6-3 and TRBJ2-7, with 13 nucleotides matching TRBD2. The germline V gene has CDR1 MNHEY and CDR2 SVGEGT. V dropped 10 bases and J dropped 5; count of bases not matched to a gene: 5. The CDR3 covers 13 residues.

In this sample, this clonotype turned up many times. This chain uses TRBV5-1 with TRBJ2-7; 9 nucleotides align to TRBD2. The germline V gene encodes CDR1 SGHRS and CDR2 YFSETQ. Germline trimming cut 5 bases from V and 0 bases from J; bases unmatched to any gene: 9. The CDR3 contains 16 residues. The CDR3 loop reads CASRSTPTSGSYEQYF. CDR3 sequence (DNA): TGCGCCAGCAGATCGACCCCGACTAGCGGCTCCTACGAGCAGTACTTC.

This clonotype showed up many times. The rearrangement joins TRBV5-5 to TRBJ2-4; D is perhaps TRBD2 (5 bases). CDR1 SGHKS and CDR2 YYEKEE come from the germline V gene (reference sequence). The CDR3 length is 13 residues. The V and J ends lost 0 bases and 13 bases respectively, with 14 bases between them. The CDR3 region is CASSLGLTGMQYF. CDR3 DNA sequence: TGTGCCAGCAGCTTGGGGCTAACCGGGATGCAGTACTTC.

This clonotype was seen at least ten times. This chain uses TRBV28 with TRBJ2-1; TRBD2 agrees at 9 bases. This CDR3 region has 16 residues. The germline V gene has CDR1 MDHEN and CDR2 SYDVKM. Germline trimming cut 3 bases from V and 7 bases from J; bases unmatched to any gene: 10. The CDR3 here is CASSLGGLAGMNEQFF. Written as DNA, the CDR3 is TGTGCCAGCAGTTTGGGGGGTCTAGCGGGAATGAATGAGCAGTTCTTC.

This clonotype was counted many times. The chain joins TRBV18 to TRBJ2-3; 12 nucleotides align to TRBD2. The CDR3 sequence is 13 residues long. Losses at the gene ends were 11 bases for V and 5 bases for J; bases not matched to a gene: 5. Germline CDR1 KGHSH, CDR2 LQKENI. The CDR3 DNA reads TGTGCCGCCTCGGGACTAGCGGGAGATACGCAGTATTTT. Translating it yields CAASGLAGDTQYF.

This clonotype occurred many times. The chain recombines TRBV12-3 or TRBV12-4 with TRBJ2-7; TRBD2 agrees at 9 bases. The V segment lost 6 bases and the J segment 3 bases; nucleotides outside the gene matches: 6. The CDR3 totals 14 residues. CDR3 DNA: TGTGCCAGCAGCAGAAGGACTAGCGACTACGAGCAGTACTTC. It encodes CASSRRTSDYEQYF.

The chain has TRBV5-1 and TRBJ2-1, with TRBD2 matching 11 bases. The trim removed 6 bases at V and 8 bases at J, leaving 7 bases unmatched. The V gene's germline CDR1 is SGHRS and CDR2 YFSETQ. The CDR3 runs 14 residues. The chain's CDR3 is CASTVAGGVDEQFF. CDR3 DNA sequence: TGCGCCAGCACAGTAGCGGGAGGGGTCGATGAGCAGTTCTTC.

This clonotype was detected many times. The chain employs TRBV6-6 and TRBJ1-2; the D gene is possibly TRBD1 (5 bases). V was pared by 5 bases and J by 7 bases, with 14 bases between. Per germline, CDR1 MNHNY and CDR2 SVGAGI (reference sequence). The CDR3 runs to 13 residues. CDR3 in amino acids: CASSPQAAGGYTF. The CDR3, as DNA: TGTGCCAGCAGTCCACAGGCCGCGGGTGGCTACACCTTC.

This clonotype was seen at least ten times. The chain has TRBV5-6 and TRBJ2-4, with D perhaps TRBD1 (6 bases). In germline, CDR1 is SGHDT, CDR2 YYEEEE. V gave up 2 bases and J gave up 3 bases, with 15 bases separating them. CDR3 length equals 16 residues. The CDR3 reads CASSFSGELIKNIQYF. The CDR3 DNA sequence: TGTGCCAGCAGCTTCTCAGGGGAGTTAATCAAAAACATTCAGTACTTC.

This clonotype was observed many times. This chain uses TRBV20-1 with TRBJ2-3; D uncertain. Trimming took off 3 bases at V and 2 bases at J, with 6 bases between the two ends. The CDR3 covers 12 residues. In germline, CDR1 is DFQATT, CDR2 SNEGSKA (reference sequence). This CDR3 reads CSASTPTDTQYF. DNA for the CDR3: TGCAGTGCTAGTACCCCCACAGATACGCAGTATTTT.

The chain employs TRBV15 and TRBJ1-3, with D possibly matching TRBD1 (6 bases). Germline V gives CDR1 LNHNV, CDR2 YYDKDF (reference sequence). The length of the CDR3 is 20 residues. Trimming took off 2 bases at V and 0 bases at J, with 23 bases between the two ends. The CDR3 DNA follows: TGTGCCACCAGCAGATACCACGCCTCGACAGGACTCAACTCTGGAAACACCATATATTTT. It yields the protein CATSRYHASTGLNSGNTIYF. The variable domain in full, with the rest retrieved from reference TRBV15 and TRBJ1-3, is DAMVIQNPRYQVTQFGKPVTLSCSQTLNHNVMYWYQQKSSQAPKLLFHYYDKDFNNEADTPDNFQSRRPNTSFCFLDIRSPGLGDTAMYLCATSRYHASTGLNSGNTIYFGEGSWLTVV.

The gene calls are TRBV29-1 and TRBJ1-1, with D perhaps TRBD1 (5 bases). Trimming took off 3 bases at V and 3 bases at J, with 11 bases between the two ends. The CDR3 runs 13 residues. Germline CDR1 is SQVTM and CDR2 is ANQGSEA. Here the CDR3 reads CSVEGVRDTEAFF. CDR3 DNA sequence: TGCAGCGTTGAGGGGGTTAGGGACACTGAAGCTTTCTTT.

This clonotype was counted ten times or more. CDR3 nucleotides: TGTGCCAGCAGCTTAGCGGGACAGGGCACTGAAGCTTTCTTT. It yields the protein CASSLAGQGTEAFF. This chain joins TRBV7-2 and TRBJ1-1, with 9 bases that match TRBD1. This CDR3 is built from 14 residues. Germline V gene lookup returns CDR1 SGHTA and CDR2 FQGNSA. Trimming took 0 bases from V and 4 from J; bases not matched to a gene: 0. Full variable domain (rest looked up from reference TRBV7-2 and TRBJ1-1): GAGVSQSPSNKVTEKGKDVELRCDPISGHTALYWYRQSLGQGLEFLIYFQGNSAPDKSGLPSDRFSAERTGGSVSTLTIQRTQQEDSAVYLCASSLAGQGTEAFFGQGTRLTVV.

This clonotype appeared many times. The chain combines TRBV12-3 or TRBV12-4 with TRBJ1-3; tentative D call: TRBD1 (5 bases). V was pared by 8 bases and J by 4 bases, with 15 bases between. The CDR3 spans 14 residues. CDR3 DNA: TGTGCCAGCGGACTCACACCAGGGGGAAACACCATATATTTT. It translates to CASGLTPGGNTIYF.

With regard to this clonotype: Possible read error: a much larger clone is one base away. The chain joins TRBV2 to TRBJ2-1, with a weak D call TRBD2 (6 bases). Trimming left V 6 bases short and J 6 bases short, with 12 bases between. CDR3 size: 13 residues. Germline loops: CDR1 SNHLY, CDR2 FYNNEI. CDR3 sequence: CASRAGRCNEQFF. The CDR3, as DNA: TGTGCCAGCAGGGCGGGACGATGCAATGAGCAGTTCTTC.

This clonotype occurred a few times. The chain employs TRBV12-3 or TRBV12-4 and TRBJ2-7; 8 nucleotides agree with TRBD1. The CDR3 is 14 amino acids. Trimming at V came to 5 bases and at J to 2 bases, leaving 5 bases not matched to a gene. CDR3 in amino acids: CASSTDRGPYEQYF. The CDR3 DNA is TGTGCCAGCAGTACCGACAGGGGCCCCTACGAGCAGTACTTC.

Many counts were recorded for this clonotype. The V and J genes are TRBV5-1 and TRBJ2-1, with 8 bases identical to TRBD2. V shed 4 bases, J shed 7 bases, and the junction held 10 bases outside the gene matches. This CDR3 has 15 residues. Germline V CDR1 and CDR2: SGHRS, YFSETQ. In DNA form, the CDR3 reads TGCGCCAGCAGCCTCGGGAGGGCCAAAGGTAATGAGCAGTTCTTC. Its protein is CASSLGRAKGNEQFF.

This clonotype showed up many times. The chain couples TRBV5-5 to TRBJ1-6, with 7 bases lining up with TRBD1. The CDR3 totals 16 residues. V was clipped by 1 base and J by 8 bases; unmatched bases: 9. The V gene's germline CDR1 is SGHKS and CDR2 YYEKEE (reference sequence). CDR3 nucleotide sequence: TGTGCCAGCAGCTTGATGACACAGGGGATGGATTCACCCCTCCACTTT. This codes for CASSLMTQGMDSPLHF.

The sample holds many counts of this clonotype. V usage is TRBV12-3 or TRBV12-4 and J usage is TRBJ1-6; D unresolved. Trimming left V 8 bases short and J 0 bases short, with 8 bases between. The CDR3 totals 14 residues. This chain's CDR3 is CASGESSYNSPLHF. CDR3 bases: TGTGCCAGCGGGGAGAGCTCCTATAATTCACCCCTCCACTTT.

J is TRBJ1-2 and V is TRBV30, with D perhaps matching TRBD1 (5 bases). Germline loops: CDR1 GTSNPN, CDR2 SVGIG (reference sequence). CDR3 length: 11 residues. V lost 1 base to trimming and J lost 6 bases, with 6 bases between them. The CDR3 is CAWSGGDGYTF. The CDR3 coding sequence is TGTGCCTGGAGTGGGGGGGATGGCTACACCTTC.

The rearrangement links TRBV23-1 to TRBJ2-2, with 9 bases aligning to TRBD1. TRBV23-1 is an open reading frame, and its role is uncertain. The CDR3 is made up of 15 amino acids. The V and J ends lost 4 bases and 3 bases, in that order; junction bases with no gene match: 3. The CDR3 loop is CASSRTGEDTGELFF. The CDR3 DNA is TGCGCCAGCAGTCGGACAGGGGAGGACACCGGGGAGCTGTTTTTT.